This T cell receptor (beta chain) derives from a study of cytomegalovirus exposure and HLA in healthy donors. Points from the study as a whole: The study labeled 180 or so TCR beta chains cytomegalovirus-associated. Clonal expansion was found to be greater in HLA-associated TCR beta chains than in equally common others in a later analysis. Most TCR sequences proved rare, with some public TCRs found in many donors.

The PCR contained 60 Vbeta and 13 Jbeta primers. Here immunoSEQ multiplex PCR was the method, and the copy in TCRdb shows in-frame clones only, minus some. Of approximately 150,000 clones in the sample, roughly four fifths were seen once. About this clone itself: Antigen specificity is unknown.

Sequencing was performed on PBMCs. The sequence was obtained from a male donor in good health and CMV-seronegative.

The CDR3 sequence: CASSTGVAGADTQYF. CDR3 in DNA: TGTGCCAGCAGCACTGGAGTAGCGGGAGCAGATACGCAGTATTTT. This chain links TRBV6-5 with TRBJ2-3; 9 bases map to TRBD2. The CDR3 spans 15 residues. The germline V gene has CDR1 MNHEY and CDR2 SVGAGI. The V and J ends lost 6 bases and 4 bases, in that order; junction bases with no gene match: 8.